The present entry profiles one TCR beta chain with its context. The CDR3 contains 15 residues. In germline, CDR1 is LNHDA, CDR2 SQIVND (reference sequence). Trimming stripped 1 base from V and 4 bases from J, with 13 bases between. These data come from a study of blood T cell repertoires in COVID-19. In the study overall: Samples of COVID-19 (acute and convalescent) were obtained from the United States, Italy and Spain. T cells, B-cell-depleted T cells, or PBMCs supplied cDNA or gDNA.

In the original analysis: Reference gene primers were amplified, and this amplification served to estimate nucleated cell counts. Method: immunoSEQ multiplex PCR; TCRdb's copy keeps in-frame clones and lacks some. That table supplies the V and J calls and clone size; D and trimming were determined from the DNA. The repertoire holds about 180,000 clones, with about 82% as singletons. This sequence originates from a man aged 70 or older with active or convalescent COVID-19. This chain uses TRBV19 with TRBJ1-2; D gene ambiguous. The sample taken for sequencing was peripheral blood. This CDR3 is CASSIGPSGVYGYTF. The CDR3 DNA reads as TGTGCCAGTAGTATAGGGCCCAGCGGGGTCTATGGCTACACCTTC.